This T cell receptor beta chain was recovered during a study of robustness of blood B and T cell sequencing (dated by TCRdb to 2016 to 2019). A note on the overall study: The study aimed to determine how much peripheral blood is needed to reliably characterize an individual's TCRbeta and IgG repertoires. TCRbeta and IgG repertoires were quantified in each of the approximately 9 independently drawn blood samples. Two replicate TCRbeta cDNA libraries were prepared from one shared RNA pool from a single 10 ml draw, serving as technical replicates. What the study reported, not specific to this receptor: EDTA tubes required immediate fractionation, limiting use in multi-site collections. When technical replicate libraries were compared, roughly 95% of the top 10,000 TCRbeta clonotypes in one library also turned up in the other. Overlap of rare TCRbeta clonotypes did not improve with pooling tubes, implying much larger blood volumes would be needed to capture them. Evidence of cross-contamination, likely caused by batch processing, was seen in one pair of TCRbeta libraries, and the UMI-sequence pairs shared between the two libraries were removed. The TCRbeta rarefaction curves did not fully level off, which suggests either under-sequencing or many low-abundance clonotypes. The 1,000 most abundant TCRbeta clonotypes from the pooled draws were found in every single 10 ml sample. When 3 or 4 tubes (30-40 ml blood) were combined, saturation was approached in coverage of the top 10,000 TCRbeta clonotypes.

For this clonotype: The clone's antigen remains unknown. Base qualities are not provided; no much larger clone lies one nucleotide away.

Libraries were constructed by PCR. The run used an Illumina MiSeq. cDNA was synthesized with SMARTScribe reverse transcriptase and a 5' template-switch oligo that added a universal priming site. Each cDNA molecule was tagged by a 12-nucleotide random unique molecular identifier (UMI) carried on the template-switch oligo. During reverse transcription, TCRbeta transcripts were targeted by chain-specific reverse primers. Residual template-switch adapters were removed by uracil DNA glycosylase treatment, and cDNA was purified using a Qiagen MinElute kit. The first PCR used KAPA HiFi HotStart ReadyMix for roughly 25 cycles, split across four 50 ul reactions with step-out primers. First-round PCR products were gel-purified before further amplification. Illumina Nextera adapters were attached in a second roughly 8-cycle PCR, after which libraries were purified and pooled. A 50-nucleotide 5' read captured the UMI barcode for each TCRbeta molecule. The original pipeline was this. Using the MIGEC toolkit, reads were grouped by UMI into consensus reads. Forward and reverse consensus reads were merged with PEAR to produce final reads. A custom decontamination script removed identical UMI-sequence pairs shared across libraries, treating them as cross-sample contamination. MIGMAP, a wrapper around IgBLAST, was used to carry out V(D)J assignment and CDR3 extraction. A TCR clonotype was defined by an identical V gene, J gene and CDR3 amino acid sequence; no sequencing was done for CDR1 and CDR2. TCRdb redid the processing of the public reads, applying fastp at Q25 and MiXCR, and retained in-frame beta chains. Each record represents a unique CDR3 protein, reported with the most common genes and DNA among its rows. TCRdb's processing, not the authors' own work, is the source of the V and J calls. For this sample there are fewer than 2,000 distinct CDR3 sequences; less than 60% appear just once. Clones ranked in the top ten supply less than 50% of the sample.

TCRbeta repertoires were quantified from mRNA rather than genomic DNA, which captures expressed receptors. Without any cell sorting, leukocytes from the buffy coat were collected into Trizol, and RNA was extracted using the Direct-zol RNA MiniPrep Plus kit. EDTA blood tubes were centrifuged immediately at 4°C to separate plasma, buffy coat and red blood cells. What was sequenced was peripheral blood. This receptor was identified in a human donor in good health.

The DNA is TGTGCCTGGTCACGAGGCAGGAACTACGAGCAGTACTTC. This is translated as CAWSRGRNYEQYF. The V and J genes are TRBV30 and TRBJ2-7, with the D gene not clear enough to name. Relative to germline, V is 5 bases shorter and J is 3 bases shorter, with 14 bases between their ends. The CDR3 has 13 amino acids, counting the end cysteine and phenylalanine. The sequence is cut down to CDR3 DNA, 39 bases in frame from base 1. For CDR1 and CDR2, the germline V gene (reference sequence) lists GTSNPN and SVGIG.